The T cell receptor (beta chain) described here comes from a study of blood T cell repertoires in COVID-19. There are 17 residues in the CDR3. The germline V gene encodes CDR1 LNHDA and CDR2 SQIVND (reference sequence). Trimming took 7 bases from V and 8 from J, leaving 29 bases between them. How the authors handled the data: Amplification of reference gene primers provided the estimated nucleated cell counts. Only in-frame clones appear in the TCRdb table, and some are missing; sequencing was by immunoSEQ multiplex PCR. V and J calls and clone size are as listed in that table; D and trimming were resolved from the DNA. The data hold about 54,000 clones, with about four fifths observed a single time.

The chain links TRBV19 to TRBJ1-2; tentative D call: TRBD1 (6 bases). The source of this sequence is a human donor in a cohort sampled during active or convalescent COVID-19. Sequenced input: peripheral blood. CDR3: CASTQSRERGGLRGYTF. The CDR3 bases are TGTGCCAGTACCCAAAGCCGGGAGCGCGGGGGCCTGCGGGGCTACACCTTC.